The 30 T cell receptor beta chains in this list originate from one sample, sequenced in a study of blood T cell repertoires in COVID-19. Data came from immunoSEQ multiplex PCR; TCRdb stores just in-frame clones and leaves some out. This sample has about 98,000 clones, with 82% found just once. The source material was peripheral blood. The receptors were sampled from a man between 65 and 85 years old with active or convalescent COVID-19.

V gene TRBV29-1 combines with J gene TRBJ2-2; TRBD1 matches at 7 bases. Unmatched junction bases numbered 5, after V lost 7 bases and J lost 0 bases. Germline V CDR1 and CDR2: SQVTM, ANQGSEA. The CDR3 has 14 residues. CDR3: CSALGTANTGELFF. The CDR3 DNA sequence: TGCAGCGCCCTGGGGACAGCGAACACCGGGGAGCTGTTTTTT.

This chain uses TRBV5-1 with TRBJ1-1; TRBD1 matches at 7 bases. The germline CDR1 and CDR2 sequences are SGHRS and YFSETQ. After removal of 4 bases from V and 8 bases from J, the junction contained 2 bases not matched to a gene. The CDR3 is made up of 11 amino acids. CDR3 nucleotide sequence: TGCGCCAGCAGCCAGGACAGGGAAGCTTTCTTT. This codes for CASSQDREAFF.

The gene calls are TRBV10-1 and TRBJ2-4; 13 bases line up with TRBD2. Unmatched junction bases numbered 5, after V lost 3 bases and J lost 9 bases. CDR1 and CDR2 from the germline V gene are WNHNN and SYGVQD (reference sequence). The CDR3 runs to 15 residues. CDR3 amino acids: CASSEKLAGGSIQYF. The DNA for the CDR3 is TGCGCCAGCAGTGAAAAACTAGCGGGGGGGAGCATTCAGTACTTC.

The gene calls are TRBV7-9 and TRBJ2-3; TRBD2 agrees at 7 bases. The ends lost 5 bases at V and 2 bases at J; junction bases unmatched: 10. The CDR3 has 16 amino acids. Germline V gene data show CDR1 as SEHNR and CDR2 as FQNEAQ (reference sequence). CDR3 nucleotide sequence: TGTGCCAGCAGCCCCCCGGGGAGGGGAATCACAGATACGCAGTATTTT. This codes for CASSPPGRGITDTQYF.

The chain has TRBV4-1 and TRBJ1-2; D might be TRBD1 (6 bases). The CDR3 spans 17 residues. CDR1 is MGHRA, CDR2 YSYEKL, per germline. V lost 1 base and J lost 5, with 20 bases in between. The CDR3 DNA follows: TGCGCCAGCAGCCAAGGGGTGGGGACACCAGCTCTTTATGGCTACACCTTC. It is translated as CASSQGVGTPALYGYTF.

J is TRBJ2-1 and V is TRBV7-8; TRBD1 agrees at 8 bases. Germline V gives CDR1 SGHVS, CDR2 FQNEAQ. The J segment lost 6 bases and the V segment lost 4 bases, leaving 11 bases of the junction unmatched. There are 16 residues in the CDR3. The CDR3 reads CASSYRTGTFTNEQFF. The CDR3 DNA follows: TGTGCCAGCAGCTACCGGACAGGGACCTTTACCAATGAGCAGTTCTTC.

V and J are TRBV6-2 or TRBV6-3 and TRBJ1-4, with TRBD1 matching over 9 bases. This CDR3 spans 13 amino acids. The V and J ends lost 5 bases and 10 bases, in that order; junction bases with no gene match: 5. Germline V CDR1 and CDR2: MNHEY, SVGEGT. CDR3 nucleotide sequence: TGTGCCAGCAGTACAGGACAGGGGAGAAAACTGTTTTTT. It codes for CASSTGQGRKLFF.

The count of this clone is one. This chain joins TRBV7-8 and TRBJ1-1, with a weak D call TRBD1 (6 bases). From germline, CDR1 is SGHVS and CDR2 FQNEAQ. V was pared by 5 bases and J by 3 bases, with 22 bases between. This CDR3 region has 17 residues. This CDR3 is CASSKRGLGARDTEAFF. The CDR3 coding sequence is TGTGCCAGCAGCAAGAGGGGATTGGGGGCGCGTGACACTGAAGCTTTCTTT.

The chain combines TRBV7-8 with TRBJ1-2; 8 bases are a match to TRBD1. With V trimmed by 2 bases and J by 5 bases, 7 bases remained unmatched. Germline assignment: CDR1 SGHVS and CDR2 FQNEAQ. The CDR3 runs to 15 residues. CDR3 coding DNA: TGTGCCAGCAGCTTAATGGGTGGACAGGGTTATGGCTACACCTTC. It codes for CASSLMGGQGYGYTF.

V is TRBV29-1 and J is TRBJ2-1, with 12 bases aligning to TRBD2. CDR1 and CDR2 from the germline V gene are SQVTM and ANQGSEA. Germline trimming cut 0 bases from V and 9 bases from J; bases unmatched to any gene: 6. The CDR3 is made up of 15 amino acids. The chain's CDR3 is CSVEDLASGGAEQFF. CDR3 sequence (DNA): TGCAGCGTTGAAGATCTGGCTAGCGGGGGGGCTGAGCAGTTCTTC.

V is TRBV14 and J is TRBJ1-2; TRBD1 agrees at 9 bases. The CDR3 extends over 14 amino acids. CDR1 is SGHDN, CDR2 FVKESK, per germline. Trimming cost V 4 bases and J 7 bases; bases outside gene matches: 7. The DNA of the CDR3 is TGTGCCAGCAGCCCCGTGGGGACAGGGTTTGGCTACACCTTC. Amino acid sequence: CASSPVGTGFGYTF.

This chain joins TRBV18 and TRBJ2-3, with 7 bases that match TRBD2. V lost 2 bases and J lost 1; bases outside the gene matches: 3. CDR3 length: 15 residues. Germline loops: CDR1 KGHSH, CDR2 LQKENI. The CDR3 DNA is TGTGCCAGCTCACCAGGACTAGGTCGCACAGATACGCAGTATTTT. Protein: CASSPGLGRTDTQYF.

This chain joins TRBV6-1 and TRBJ1-6; D not resolved. Trimming cost V 7 bases and J 7 bases, with 14 bases left between them. The CDR3 loop spans 14 amino acids. Per the germline V gene, CDR1 is MNHNS and CDR2 is SASEGT. The CDR3 DNA reads TGTGCCAGCACCCCGGGAGCATACAATTCACCCCTCCACTTT. Residues: CASTPGAYNSPLHF.

V is TRBV6-5 and J is TRBJ1-6; 10 nucleotides align to TRBD1. Trimming cost V 7 bases and J 7 bases; bases outside gene matches: 7. There are 15 residues in the CDR3. Germline CDR1 MNHEY, CDR2 SVGAGI. The DNA for the CDR3 is TGTGCCAGCAAGAACAGACAGGGGGCGAATTCACCCCTCCACTTT. Translation gives CASKNRQGANSPLHF.

This sequence joins TRBV6-6 and TRBJ1-5, with D perhaps TRBD1 (5 bases). Trimming took 6 bases from V and 3 from J, leaving 15 bases between them. Germline V lookup: CDR1 MNHNY, CDR2 SVGAGI (reference sequence). CDR3 length: 15 amino acids. The CDR3 here is CASRNQGHSNQPQHF. CDR3 DNA sequence: TGTGCCAGCAGGAATCAGGGTCACTCCAATCAGCCCCAGCATTTT.

The rearrangement joins TRBV30 to TRBJ2-4; D gene uncertain. From germline, CDR1 is GTSNPN and CDR2 SVGIG (reference sequence). The V gene lost 1 base and the J gene lost 2 bases, with 15 bases spanning the gap. The CDR3 contains 16 residues. The CDR3 sequence is CAWSGPQESTKNIQYF. The DNA for the CDR3 is TGTGCCTGGAGTGGCCCGCAAGAGAGTACCAAAAACATTCAGTACTTC.

The V and J genes are TRBV10-3 and TRBJ1-1; TRBD1 matches at 9 bases. The CDR3 sequence is 17 residues long. With 4 bases clipped from V and 0 bases from J, the junction kept 9 bases outside the gene matches. CDR1 and CDR2 from the germline V gene are ENHRY and SYGVKD. CDR3 region: CAISASTGGHMNTEAFF. The CDR3 coding sequence is TGTGCCATCAGTGCGTCGACAGGGGGGCACATGAACACTGAAGCTTTCTTT.

The chain combines TRBV7-8 with TRBJ2-2; no clear D. The CDR3 spans 13 residues. The germline V and J ends were trimmed by 2 bases and 4 bases, with 5 bases remaining between them. Germline-derived CDR1 and CDR2 are SGHVS and FQNEAQ. CDR3 in amino acids: CASSLLVTGELFF. CDR3 sequence (DNA): TGTGCCAGCAGCTTATTAGTCACCGGGGAGCTGTTTTTT.

The rearrangement links TRBV4-2 to TRBJ1-2; no definite D call. Per germline, CDR1 LGHNA and CDR2 YNFKEQ. Trimming stripped 2 bases from V and 0 bases from J, with 7 bases between. The CDR3 has 14 residues. The CDR3 is CASSQTQTNYGYTF. The CDR3 DNA is TGTGCCAGCAGCCAAACGCAGACTAACTATGGCTACACCTTC.

This rearrangement joins TRBV5-1 to TRBJ1-1; perhaps TRBD1 as D (5 bases). Trimming shortened V by 2 bases and J by 1 base, and 9 bases separated the two germline ends. Germline V gene data show CDR1 as SGHRS and CDR2 as YFSETQ. CDR3 length equals 14 residues. CDR3 nucleotides: TGCGCCAGCAGCTTCCAGGGCTGGAACACTGAAGCTTTCTTT. Translating gives CASSFQGWNTEAFF.

The V gene is TRBV29-1, the J gene TRBJ2-1; no reliable D call. The CDR3 totals 12 residues. V was pared by 3 bases and J by 7 bases, with 10 bases between. The germline gives CDR1 SQVTM, CDR2 ANQGSEA. In DNA form, the CDR3 reads TGCAGCGTTGATCGTCGAGGAAATGAGCAGTTCTTC. Amino acids: CSVDRRGNEQFF.

The chain is built from TRBV5-6 and TRBJ2-1, with 10 positions matching TRBD1. After removal of 4 bases from V and 2 bases from J, the junction contained 6 bases not matched to a gene. Germline loops: CDR1 SGHDT, CDR2 YYEEEE. This CDR3 region has 16 residues. DNA of the CDR3: TGTGCCAGCAGCCATCTTGGGACAGGGGCCTACAATGAGCAGTTCTTC. This sequence encodes CASSHLGTGAYNEQFF.

The gene calls are TRBV3-1 (or the pseudogene TRBV3-2) and TRBJ2-7; TRBD2 matches at 7 bases. Germline V lookup: CDR1 LGHDT, CDR2 YNNKEL (reference sequence). The CDR3 is 13 residues long. V lost 1 base and J lost 6; bases outside the gene matches: 3. The CDR3 sequence is CASSQASGGEQYF. The CDR3 DNA reads TGTGCCAGCAGCCAAGCTTCGGGGGGCGAGCAGTACTTC.

This chain uses TRBV12-3 or TRBV12-4 with TRBJ1-1; D gene unclear. CDR3 length: 12 residues. Trimming cost V 5 bases and J 4 bases, with 8 bases left between them. CDR3 loop: CASSTTLTEAFF. The CDR3 region has the DNA TGTGCCAGCAGTACGACTCTCACTGAAGCTTTCTTT.

The J gene is TRBJ2-3, the V gene TRBV9; TRBD2 aligns across 8 bases. V was pared by 0 bases and J by 6 bases, with 9 bases of the junction left unmatched. The V gene's germline CDR1 is SGDLS and CDR2 YYNGEE. This CDR3 has 16 amino acids. CDR3 residues: CASSVGPGTSRDTQYF. The CDR3 DNA sequence: TGTGCCAGCAGCGTAGGGCCCGGGACTAGTCGTGATACGCAGTATTTT.

This chain uses TRBV6-5 with TRBJ2-7; 8 bases map to TRBD2. Germline V gene sequence: CDR1 MNHEY, CDR2 SVGAGI. This CDR3 contains 15 residues. The junction had 11 bases not matched to a gene; V was cut back by 6 bases and J by 4 bases. Here the CDR3 reads CASRFSGRGGYEQYF. DNA for the CDR3: TGTGCCAGCAGATTCTCTGGCCGCGGGGGGTACGAGCAGTACTTC.

Concerning this clone itself: Germline is not matched at one junction end, which may reflect a read error. CDR3 nucleotides: TGTGCCAGCAGTCAAGCGGGGGCGCACACAGATACGCAGTATTTT. This codes for CASSQAGAHTDTQYF. The chain is built from TRBV2 and TRBJ2-3; 8 bases match TRBD2. Germline-derived CDR1 and CDR2 are SNHLY and FYNNEI. The CDR3 sequence is 15 residues long.

This clone appeared a single time. The rearrangement joins TRBV7-3 to TRBJ2-2; 7 nucleotides match TRBD1. J was trimmed by 1 base and V by 5 bases; bases with no gene match: 7. CDR3 length: 16 residues. CDR1 and CDR2 from the germline V gene are SGHTA and FQGTGA. CDR3 protein: CASSLPGGWNTGELFF. DNA for the CDR3: TGTGCCAGCAGCCTCCCAGGGGGTTGGAACACCGGGGAGCTGTTTTTT.

The sample holds one count of this clone. The V call is TRBV27, the J call TRBJ1-1; weak D call: TRBD1 (5 bases). V lost 8 bases to trimming and J lost 1 base, with 14 bases between them. Germline V gives CDR1 MNHEY, CDR2 SMNVEV (reference sequence). CDR3 length: 14 amino acids. The CDR3 here is CASRSFGGNTEAFF. The CDR3 DNA sequence: TGTGCCAGCCGTTCATTCGGGGGGAACACTGAAGCTTTCTTT.

The CDR3 DNA follows: TGTGCCTGGAGTCCCACAGGGGTAGGAGAGACCCAGTACTTC. Residues: CAWSPTGVGETQYF. This chain uses TRBV30 with TRBJ2-5, with 7 bases lining up with TRBD1. Germline V gene lookup returns CDR1 GTSNPN and CDR2 SVGIG (reference sequence). The trim removed 2 bases at V and 4 bases at J, leaving 7 bases unmatched. This CDR3 is 14 amino acids long. Together with reference TRBV30 and TRBJ2-5, the CDR3 gives the full variable domain: SQTIHQWPATLVQPVGSPLSLECTVEGTSNPNLYWYRQAAGRGLQLLFYSVGIGQISSEVPQNLSASRPQDRQFILSSKKLLLSDSGFYLCAWSPTGVGETQYFGPGTRLLVL.